Each of the 32 T cell receptor beta chains below was sequenced from the same sample in a study of blood T cell repertoires in COVID-19. TCRdb's table, derived via immunoSEQ multiplex PCR, lists solely in-frame clones and lacks some. Altogether around 150,000 clones are present, around 90% being singletons, with the ten largest covering roughly 3.1%. Sequences were obtained from peripheral blood. These receptors all come from a man aged 60 to 69 with acute or convalescent COVID-19.

The rearrangement joins TRBV30 to TRBJ1-6, with D perhaps matching TRBD1 (5 bases). The CDR3 runs 15 residues. V gave up 3 bases and J gave up 7 bases, with 16 bases separating them. Germline V CDR1 and CDR2: GTSNPN, SVGIG (reference sequence). The CDR3 bases are TGTGCCTGGAGCGTTATCCTGGACATCAATTCACCCCTCCACTTT. Translated: CAWSVILDINSPLHF.

The chain uses TRBV7-9 and TRBJ2-3; D gene uncertain. Germline CDR1 SEHNR, CDR2 FQNEAQ (reference sequence). The CDR3 is made up of 12 amino acids. The V and J ends lost 5 bases and 2 bases respectively, with 5 bases between them. The CDR3 is CASSDNTDTQYF. CDR3 DNA: TGTGCCAGCAGCGACAACACAGATACGCAGTATTTT.

The rearrangement joins TRBV24-1 to TRBJ2-1, with TRBD2 as a possible D gene (7 bases). Trimming stripped 4 bases from V and 7 bases from J, with 19 bases between. Germline V gives CDR1 KGHDR, CDR2 SFDVKD. There are 16 residues in the CDR3. CDR3 residues: CATSEPPGGAVNEQFF. The DNA for the CDR3 is TGTGCCACCAGTGAACCGCCGGGGGGCGCAGTAAATGAGCAGTTCTTC.

This sequence joins TRBV4-2 and TRBJ2-6, with a weak D call TRBD1 (6 bases). Trimming cost V 1 base and J 4 bases, with 11 bases left between them. Germline loops: CDR1 LGHNA, CDR2 YNFKEQ. The CDR3 length is 16 residues. CDR3 sequence: CASSQVNRAGANVLTF. CDR3 DNA sequence: TGTGCCAGCAGCCAAGTTAACAGGGCCGGGGCCAACGTCCTGACTTTC.

A single count supports this clone. The chain recombines TRBV5-4 with TRBJ1-6, with 8 bases matching TRBD1. The CDR3 is made up of 15 amino acids. V gave up 1 base and J gave up 10 bases; unmatched junction bases: 7. Germline CDR1 reads SGHNT; CDR2 reads YYREEE (reference sequence). The CDR3 spells CASSLTPGQDSPLHF. The CDR3 DNA follows: TGTGCCAGCAGCTTGACACCGGGACAGGACTCACCCCTCCACTTT.

This clone was seen only once. The V call is TRBV4-2, the J call TRBJ1-1; D is undetermined. The germline V gene encodes CDR1 LGHNA and CDR2 YNFKEQ. The CDR3 consists of 16 residues. V was trimmed by 2 bases and J by 0 bases, leaving 13 bases between them. CDR3 loop: CASSQSSTLMNTEAFF. CDR3 DNA sequence: TGTGCCAGCAGCCAATCGTCGACACTCATGAACACTGAAGCTTTCTTT.

The V gene is TRBV6-2 or TRBV6-3, the J gene TRBJ1-2; D gene uncertain. V lost 6 bases and J lost 5, with 16 bases in between. This CDR3 has 14 residues. CDR1 is MNHEY and CDR2 is SVGEGT in the germline V gene. This chain's CDR3 is CASSQGDTRYGYTF. CDR3 DNA sequence: TGTGCCAGCAGCCAAGGCGACACGCGATATGGCTACACCTTC.

This sequence joins TRBV11-2 and TRBJ1-6; unclear D gene. Trimming removed 0 bases at V and 0 bases at J, with 15 bases between. This CDR3 has 19 amino acids. CDR1 and CDR2 (germline): SGHAT, FQNNGV. The CDR3 sequence is CASSLDSRDWSSYNSPLHF. CDR3 in DNA: TGTGCCAGCAGCTTAGATTCGAGGGATTGGAGCTCCTATAATTCACCCCTCCACTTT. The entire variable domain, with the rest obtained from reference TRBV11-2 and TRBJ1-6, is as follows: EAGVAQSPRYKIIEKRQSVAFWCNPISGHATLYWYQQILGQGPKLLIQFQNNGVVDDSQLPKDRFSAERLKGVDSTLKIQPAKLEDSAVYLCASSLDSRDWSSYNSPLHFGNGTRLTVT.

Only one count was recorded for this clone. The gene calls are TRBV6-2 or TRBV6-3 and TRBJ1-3, with 7 nucleotides matching TRBD1. The CDR3 is 16 amino acids. The germline V gene has CDR1 MNHEY and CDR2 SVGEGT. V lost 6 bases to trimming and J lost 0 bases; unmatched junction nucleotides: 8. The CDR3 spells CASSPTGQISGNTIYF. DNA for the CDR3: TGTGCCAGCAGCCCTACGGGACAGATCTCTGGAAACACCATATATTTT.

This clone occurred a few times. J is TRBJ1-1 and V is TRBV12-5; D unclear. Trimming took off 9 bases at V and 5 bases at J, with 16 bases between the two ends. Germline CDR1 reads LGHNT; CDR2 reads FRNRAP. CDR3 length: 13 residues. CDR3 protein: CASSPPVRTEAFF. CDR3 DNA sequence: TGTGCTAGCTCTCCCCCCGTGAGGACTGAAGCTTTCTTT.

This sequence joins TRBV19 and TRBJ2-6; D gene uncertain. The germline V gene has CDR1 LNHDA and CDR2 SQIVND (reference sequence). CDR3 length equals 16 residues. The V end lost 3 bases, the J end lost 2 bases, and 11 bases lay between the germline ends. The DNA for the CDR3 is TGTGCCAGTAGTATTGGGCAGCTTGCTGGGGCCAACGTCCTGACTTTC. Its protein is CASSIGQLAGANVLTF.

V usage is TRBV7-8 and J usage is TRBJ1-5; possibly TRBD1 for D (5 bases). From germline, CDR1 is SGHVS and CDR2 FQNEAQ. This CDR3 comprises 14 residues. V lost 3 bases and J 1 base, leaving 7 bases between the germline ends. The CDR3 DNA follows: TGTGCCAGCAGCTTGACAGAGAGCAATCAGCCCCAGCATTTT. Protein product: CASSLTESNQPQHF.

This clone appeared a single time. The chain joins TRBV6-5 to TRBJ1-1; weak D call: TRBD1 (5 bases). There are 13 residues in the CDR3. Germline CDR1 and CDR2: MNHEY and SVGAGI. The germline V and J ends were trimmed by 7 bases and 6 bases, with 15 bases remaining between them. In DNA, the CDR3 is TGTGCCAGCACGGTGGGGGGAGTCCCTGAAGCTTTCTTT. Its protein product is CASTVGGVPEAFF.

The gene calls are TRBV10-3 and TRBJ2-7, with D uncertain. The CDR3 is 15 residues long. Germline CDR1 and CDR2: ENHRY and SYGVKD. The germline V and J ends were trimmed by 4 bases and 0 bases, with 13 bases remaining between them. The CDR3 reads CAISGDSYSSYEQYF. The DNA of the CDR3 is TGTGCCATCAGTGGAGATTCATATAGCTCCTACGAGCAGTACTTC.

This chain uses TRBV5-1 with TRBJ2-1; 9 nucleotides match TRBD2. Germline values: CDR1 SGHRS, CDR2 YFSETQ. The CDR3 runs to 15 residues. The V and J ends lost 0 bases and 6 bases, in that order; junction bases with no gene match: 4. The CDR3 protein is CASSLAGSGGNEQFF. In DNA, the CDR3 is TGCGCCAGCAGCTTGGCCGGTAGCGGGGGCAATGAGCAGTTCTTC.

On this clone itself: Germline and junction disagree at one end, which may indicate a read error. The gene calls are TRBV19 and TRBJ1-1; D may be TRBD1 (5 bases). There are 18 residues in the CDR3. CDR1 is LNHDA and CDR2 is SQIVND in the germline V gene (reference sequence). DNA of the CDR3: TGTGCCAGTAAAGGGAGTCAGCGGGACTCGCTTATGAACACTGGAGCTTTCTTT. It codes for CASKGSQRDSLMNTGAFF.

The J gene is TRBJ2-1, the V gene TRBV19; D not certain. CDR1 LNHDA and CDR2 SQIVND come from the germline V gene (reference sequence). Trimming left V 0 bases short and J 0 bases short, with 12 bases between. CDR3 length: 17 amino acids. CDR3 nucleotide sequence: TGTGCCAGTAGTATAGATTCAGTCTCAAACTCCTACAATGAGCAGTTCTTC. Residues: CASSIDSVSNSYNEQFF.

This sequence joins TRBV7-2 and TRBJ2-5; maybe TRBD1 (5 bases). Germline V gene sequence: CDR1 SGHTA, CDR2 FQGNSA. V dropped 1 base and J dropped 2 bases, with 8 bases sitting between them. The CDR3 is 14 residues long. The CDR3 spells CASSLEPGQETQYF. CDR3 nucleotides: TGTGCCAGCAGCTTAGAGCCAGGGCAAGAGACCCAGTACTTC.

The chain combines TRBV19 with TRBJ1-5; D not resolved. The CDR3 consists of 15 residues. Trimming pared 2 bases from V and 4 bases from J, leaving 12 bases between. CDR1 is LNHDA and CDR2 is SQIVND in the germline V gene (reference sequence). CDR3 in amino acids: CASSISGVGNQPQHF. The CDR3 DNA reads TGTGCCAGTAGTATATCCGGGGTAGGTAATCAGCCCCAGCATTTT.

CDR3 in amino acids: CASRTGFEDYGYTF. Written as DNA, the CDR3 is TGTGCCAGCAGGACAGGGTTTGAGGACTATGGCTACACCTTC. The chain links TRBV27 to TRBJ1-2; 7 nucleotides agree with TRBD1. After removal of 6 bases from V and 3 bases from J, the junction contained 7 bases not matched to a gene. Looked up from germline, CDR1 is MNHEY and CDR2 is SMNVEV (reference sequence). This CDR3 is built from 14 residues.

This chain connects TRBV2 to TRBJ2-2; 10 bases are shared with TRBD1. V lost 4 bases and J lost 7; bases outside the gene matches: 9. Germline values: CDR1 SNHLY, CDR2 FYNNEI. This CDR3 is built from 16 residues. This chain's CDR3 is CASSGQGARSGGELFF. The CDR3, as DNA: TGTGCCAGCAGTGGACAGGGGGCGCGTTCCGGCGGGGAGCTGTTTTTT.

Written as DNA, the CDR3 is TGTGCCAGCAGCCCAGCGGGGGGGCTCTACAATGAGCAGTTCTTC. It is translated as CASSPAGGLYNEQFF. The genes are TRBV7-9 and TRBJ2-1; 10 bases fit TRBD2. Germline V CDR1 and CDR2: SEHNR, FQNEAQ (reference sequence). The CDR3 length is 15 residues. V was pared by 5 bases and J by 3 bases, with 4 bases of the junction left unmatched.

The chain joins TRBV28 to TRBJ1-6; D unresolved. The CDR3 is 13 residues long. CDR1 and CDR2 from the germline V gene are MDHEN and SYDVKM. Trimming removed 6 bases at V and 6 bases at J, with 9 bases between. In DNA, the CDR3 is TGTGCCAGCAGGATCACAGTTAATTCACCCCTCCACTTT. This sequence encodes CASRITVNSPLHF.

The V call is TRBV6-5, the J call TRBJ1-3, with D unresolved. Trimming shortened V by 9 bases and J by 4 bases, and 10 bases separated the two germline ends. The CDR3 totals 12 residues. Germline-derived CDR1 and CDR2 are MNHEY and SVGAGI. The CDR3 nucleotides are TGTGCCAGTGAAGGGAGCGGAAACACCATATATTTT. Its protein is CASEGSGNTIYF.

The gene calls are TRBV7-2 and TRBJ2-3, with 7 positions matching TRBD2. CDR3 length: 15 amino acids. Trimming at V came to 5 bases and at J to 3 bases, leaving 8 bases not matched to a gene. The germline V gene encodes CDR1 SGHTA and CDR2 FQGNSA. The chain's CDR3 is CASSPRGGFTDTQYF. In nucleotides, the CDR3 is TGTGCCAGCAGCCCCCGCGGGGGTTTTACAGATACGCAGTATTTT.

The CDR3 here is CASRASPLNYGYTF. CDR3 in DNA: TGCGCCAGCAGAGCAAGTCCCCTTAACTATGGCTACACCTTC. The genes are TRBV5-1 and TRBJ1-2; D not resolved. Germline V gene lookup returns CDR1 SGHRS and CDR2 YFSETQ. CDR3 size: 14 residues. The V and J ends lost 5 bases and 1 base respectively, with 12 bases between them.

The chain employs TRBV24-1 and TRBJ1-1; D may be TRBD1 (5 bases). This CDR3 is built from 12 residues. Germline CDR1 and CDR2: KGHDR and SFDVKD. V gave up 4 bases and J gave up 7 bases, with 9 bases separating them. This chain's CDR3 is CATSEQGGEAFF. The CDR3 DNA reads TGTGCCACCAGTGAGCAGGGAGGTGAAGCTTTCTTT.

This clone was seen just once. J is TRBJ1-6 and V is TRBV27; D not resolved. The V gene lost 8 bases and the J gene lost 5 bases, with 19 bases spanning the gap. The CDR3 is 16 amino acids. Germline CDR1 reads MNHEY; CDR2 reads SMNVEV (reference sequence). The CDR3 DNA follows: TGTGCCAGCGGGTGGCGAGGGTTAGCAGATAATTCACCCCTCCACTTT. This sequence encodes CASGWRGLADNSPLHF.

The chain recombines TRBV6-2 or TRBV6-3 with TRBJ1-6; D is unresolved. The V and J ends lost 0 bases and 7 bases respectively, with 25 bases between them. CDR3 length: 20 amino acids. Germline V gene data show CDR1 as MNHEY and CDR2 as SVGEGT. The CDR3 DNA reads TGTGCCAGCAGTTACTCGAGACGTATCGCGGTGGTGAATCCCAATTCACCCCTCCACTTT. It yields the protein CASSYSRRIAVVNPNSPLHF.

This sequence joins TRBV5-1 and TRBJ2-5; 15 bases are shared with TRBD2. Trimming cost V 4 bases and J 5 bases; bases outside gene matches: 6. Germline loops: CDR1 SGHRS, CDR2 YFSETQ. This CDR3 contains 16 residues. The CDR3 protein is CASSRGLAGGVETQYF. The CDR3 DNA reads TGCGCCAGCAGCCGGGGACTAGCGGGGGGAGTGGAGACCCAGTACTTC.

The chain combines TRBV4-1 with TRBJ2-7; D unresolved. Germline CDR1 and CDR2: MGHRA and YSYEKL. CDR3 length: 15 amino acids. Trimming took 0 bases from V and 2 from J, leaving 11 bases between them. The CDR3 DNA follows: TGCGCCAGCAGCCAAGATACCCTAACCCCCTACGAGCAGTACTTC. Translating gives CASSQDTLTPYEQYF.

In its sample, this clone was seen a few times. Here the CDR3 DNA reads TGTGCCATCAGTGAGCGACAGGGAGGTGATGGCTACACCTTC. It codes for CAISERQGGDGYTF. The chain is built from TRBV10-3 and TRBJ1-2; 7 bases are a match to TRBD1. This CDR3 has 14 amino acids. Germline V gene sequence: CDR1 ENHRY, CDR2 SYGVKD. The ends lost 2 bases at V and 6 bases at J; junction bases unmatched: 6.